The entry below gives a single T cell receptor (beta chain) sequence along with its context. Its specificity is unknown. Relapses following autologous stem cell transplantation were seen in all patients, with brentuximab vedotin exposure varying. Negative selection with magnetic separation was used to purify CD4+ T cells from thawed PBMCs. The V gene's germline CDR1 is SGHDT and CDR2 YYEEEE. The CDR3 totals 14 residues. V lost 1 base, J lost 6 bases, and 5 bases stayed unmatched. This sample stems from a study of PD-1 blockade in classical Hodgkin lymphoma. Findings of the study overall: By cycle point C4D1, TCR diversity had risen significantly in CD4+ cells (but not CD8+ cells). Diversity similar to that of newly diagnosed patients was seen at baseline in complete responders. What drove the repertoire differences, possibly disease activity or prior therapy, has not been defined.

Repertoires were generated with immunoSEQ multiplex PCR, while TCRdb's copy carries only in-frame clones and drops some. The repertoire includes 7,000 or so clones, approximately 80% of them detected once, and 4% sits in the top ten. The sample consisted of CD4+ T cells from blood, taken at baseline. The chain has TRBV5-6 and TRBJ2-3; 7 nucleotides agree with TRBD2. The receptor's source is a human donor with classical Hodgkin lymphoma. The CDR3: CASSLLGGNDTQYF. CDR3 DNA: TGTGCCAGCAGCTTGCTGGGGGGGAACGATACGCAGTATTTT.